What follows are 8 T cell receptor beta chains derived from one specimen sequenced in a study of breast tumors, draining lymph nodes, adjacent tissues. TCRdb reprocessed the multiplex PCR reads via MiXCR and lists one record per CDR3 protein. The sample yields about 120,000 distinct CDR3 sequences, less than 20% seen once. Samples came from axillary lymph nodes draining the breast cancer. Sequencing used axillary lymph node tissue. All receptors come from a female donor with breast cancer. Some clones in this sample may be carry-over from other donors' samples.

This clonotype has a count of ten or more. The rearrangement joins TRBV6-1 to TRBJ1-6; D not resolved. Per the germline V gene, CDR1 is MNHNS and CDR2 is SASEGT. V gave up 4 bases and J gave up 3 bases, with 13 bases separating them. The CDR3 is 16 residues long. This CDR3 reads CASSVGRYSYNSPLHF. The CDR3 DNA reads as TGTGCCAGCAGTGTCGGCAGGTACAGCTATAATTCACCCCTCCACTTT.

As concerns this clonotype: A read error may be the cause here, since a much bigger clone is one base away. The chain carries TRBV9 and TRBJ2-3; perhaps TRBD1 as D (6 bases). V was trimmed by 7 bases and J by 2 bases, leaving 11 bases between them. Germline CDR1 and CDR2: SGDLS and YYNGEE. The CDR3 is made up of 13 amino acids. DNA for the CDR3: TGTGCCAGCGGTGCAGGGGACACAGATACGCAGTATTTT. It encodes CASGAGDTDTQYF.

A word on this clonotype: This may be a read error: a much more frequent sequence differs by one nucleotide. The CDR3 bases are TGTGCCAGCAGCTTAGATGGGGTTCAAGGGACCCAGTACTTC. Its translation: CASSLDGVQGTQYF. The chain recombines TRBV11-3 with TRBJ2-5; D unclear. The CDR3 length is 14 residues. Germline CDR1 SGHNT, CDR2 YENEEA.

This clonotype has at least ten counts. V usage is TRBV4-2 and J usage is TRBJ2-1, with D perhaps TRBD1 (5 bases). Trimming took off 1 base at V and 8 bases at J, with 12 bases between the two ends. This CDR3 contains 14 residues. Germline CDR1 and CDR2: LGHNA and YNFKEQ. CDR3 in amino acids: CASSQVPGLDEQFF. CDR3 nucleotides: TGTGCCAGCAGCCAAGTCCCAGGGTTGGATGAGCAGTTCTTC.

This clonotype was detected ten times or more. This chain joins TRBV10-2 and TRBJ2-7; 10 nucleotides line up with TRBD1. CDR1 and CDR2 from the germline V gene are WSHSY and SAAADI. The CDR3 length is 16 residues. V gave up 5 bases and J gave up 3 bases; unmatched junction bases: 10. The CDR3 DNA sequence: TGCGCCAGCAGTTGGGATCGGGACAGGGGAAACTACGAGCAGTACTTC. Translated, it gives CASSWDRDRGNYEQYF.

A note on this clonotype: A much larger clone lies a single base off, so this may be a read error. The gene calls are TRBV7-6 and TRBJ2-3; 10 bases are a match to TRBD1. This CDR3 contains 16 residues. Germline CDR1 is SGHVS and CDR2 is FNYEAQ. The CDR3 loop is CAGSFPGQGFSDTQYF. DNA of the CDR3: TGTGCCGGCAGCTTTCCGGGACAGGGGTTCTCAGATACGCAGTATTTT.

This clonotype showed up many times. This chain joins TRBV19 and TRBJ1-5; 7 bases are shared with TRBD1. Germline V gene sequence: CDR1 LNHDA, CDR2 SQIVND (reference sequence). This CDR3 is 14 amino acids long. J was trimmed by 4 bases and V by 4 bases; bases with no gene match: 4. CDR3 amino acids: CASSTATGNQPQHF. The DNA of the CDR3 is TGTGCCAGTAGTACCGCGACAGGGAATCAGCCCCAGCATTTT. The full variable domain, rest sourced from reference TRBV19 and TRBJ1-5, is DGGITQSPKYLFRKEGQNVTLSCEQNLNHDAMYWYRQDPGQGLRLIYYSQIVNDFQKGDIAEGYSVSREKKESFPLTVTSAQKNPTAFYLCASSTATGNQPQHFGDGTRLSIL.

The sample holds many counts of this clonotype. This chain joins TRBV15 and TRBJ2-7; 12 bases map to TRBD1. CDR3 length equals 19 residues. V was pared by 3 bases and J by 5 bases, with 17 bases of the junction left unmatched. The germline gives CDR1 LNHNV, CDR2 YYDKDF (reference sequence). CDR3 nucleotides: TGTGCCACCAGCAGGGCTCCGGGACAGGGGGCGCAGGAAGCCCACGAGCAGTACTTC. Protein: CATSRAPGQGAQEAHEQYF.